What follows are 20 T cell receptor beta chains derived from one specimen sequenced in a study of T cells after yellow fever vaccination. Via MiXCR, TCRdb re-called the 5' RACE reads, giving one row per CDR3 protein. The sample holds some 300,000 distinct CDR3 sequences, roughly 8.4% seen once. This sample comprised PBMCs, obtained more than 35 days after the first yellow fever vaccination. These receptors all stem from a man aged 18 to 29 who received the YFV17D yellow fever vaccine.

This clonotype was seen just once. CDR3 sequence: CAISDWTGDYNEQFF. The CDR3 DNA is TGTGCCATCAGTGATTGGACAGGGGACTACAATGAGCAGTTCTTC. V usage is TRBV10-3 and J usage is TRBJ2-1; the match to TRBD1 covers 9 bases. V gave up 3 bases and J gave up 3 bases; unmatched junction bases: 3. The CDR3 is made up of 15 amino acids. CDR1 ENHRY and CDR2 SYGVKD come from the germline V gene.

This clonotype was counted between two and nine times. This sequence joins TRBV6-1 and TRBJ2-5; D call uncertain. V shed 7 bases and J shed 2 bases, with 8 bases lying between them. Germline loops: CDR1 MNHNS, CDR2 SASEGT. This CDR3 region has 12 residues. The CDR3 here is CASTVFQETQYF. CDR3 bases: TGTGCCAGCACGGTATTTCAAGAGACCCAGTACTTC.

The sample holds many counts of this clonotype. An end of the junction differs from the germline gene, which may be a read error. The J gene is TRBJ2-2, the V gene TRBV7-7; no clear D gene. Germline assignment: CDR1 SSHAT and CDR2 FNYEAQ (reference sequence). This CDR3 region has 14 residues. The CDR3 DNA reads as TGTGCTAGCAGCCAGACGGGGAACACCGGGGAGCTGTTTTTT. It encodes CASSQTGNTGELFF.

This clonotype was observed a few times. The V gene is TRBV10-2, the J gene TRBJ2-3; maybe TRBD1 (5 bases). V lost 8 bases, J lost 0 bases, and 9 bases lay in between. Germline V gives CDR1 WSHSY, CDR2 SAAADI. CDR3 size: 13 residues. The DNA for the CDR3 is TGCGCCAGCGGGGCGATCAGCACAGATACGCAGTATTTT. Translated: CASGAISTDTQYF.

V and J are TRBV10-3 and TRBJ2-7; D not resolved. The CDR3 covers 15 residues. V lost 0 bases, J lost 2 bases, and 11 bases lay in between. Germline V lookup: CDR1 ENHRY, CDR2 SYGVKD. The CDR3 protein is CAISESQGITYEQYF. CDR3 in DNA: TGTGCCATCAGTGAGTCTCAAGGAATCACCTACGAGCAGTACTTC.

This clonotype occurred a few times. The CDR3 nucleotides read TGTGCCAGCAGCTTGTTCCAGTCCTCCGAGCAGTACGTC. This gives the protein CASSLFQSSEQYV. The chain links TRBV5-6 to TRBJ2-7; D is unclear. Germline V gene sequence: CDR1 SGHDT, CDR2 YYEEEE. The CDR3 extends over 13 amino acids.

This clonotype has only a few counts. V is TRBV7-3 and J is TRBJ2-3; 12 bases match TRBD2. The junction had 10 bases not matched to a gene; V was cut back by 0 bases and J by 6 bases. CDR1 and CDR2 (germline): SGHTA, FQGTGA. This CDR3 is built from 18 residues. Here the CDR3 reads CASSLTPTSGGRLDTQYF. CDR3 DNA: TGTGCCAGCAGCTTAACACCGACTAGCGGGGGAAGGTTGGATACGCAGTATTTT.

The rearrangement links TRBV12-3 or TRBV12-4 to TRBJ2-4, with a tentative D call TRBD1 (6 bases). Trimming cost V 4 bases and J 3 bases, with 10 bases left between them. CDR3 length: 14 residues. The CDR3, as DNA: TGTGCCAGCAGTTGGACAGCTTTCAAAAACATTCAGTACTTC. Protein sequence: CASSWTAFKNIQYF.

CDR3 sequence (DNA): TGTGCCAGCAAACACCCGCAGACCTCTGAAGCTTTCTTT. This encodes CASKHPQTSEAFF. The J gene is TRBJ1-1, the V gene TRBV12-3 or TRBV12-4; D ambiguous. V gave up 7 bases and J gave up 6 bases, with 15 bases separating them. The CDR3 totals 13 residues.

The chain has TRBV5-5 and TRBJ1-5; TRBD1 agrees at 7 bases. This CDR3 spans 15 amino acids. The germline CDR1 and CDR2 sequences are SGHKS and YYEKEE (reference sequence). Trimming cost V 2 bases and J 3 bases; bases outside gene matches: 5. The CDR3 nucleotides read TGTGCCAGCAGCTTCTCCGGGACAGACAATCAGCCCCAGCATTTT. This gives the protein CASSFSGTDNQPQHF.

V and J are TRBV20-1 and TRBJ2-7; perhaps D is TRBD1 or TRBD2 (5 bases each). Germline V CDR1 and CDR2: DFQATT, SNEGSKA (reference sequence). The CDR3 spans 14 residues. The CDR3 DNA sequence: TGCAATCCCGGGACCCAGGACGGACGCTACGAGCAGTACGTC. As protein: CNPGTQDGRYEQYV.

J is TRBJ1-1 and V is TRBV5-4; 7 nucleotides align to TRBD1. CDR1 and CDR2 from the germline V gene are SGHNT and YYREEE (reference sequence). Trimming took 10 bases from V and 5 from J; bases not matched to a gene: 11. The CDR3 totals 13 residues. The CDR3 loop is CASSTGAGTEAFF. CDR3 DNA sequence: TGTGCCTCATCCACAGGGGCTGGGACTGAAGCTTTCTTT.

The rearrangement joins TRBV7-8 to TRBJ1-6, with D possibly TRBD1 on 6 matching bases. CDR1 SGHVS and CDR2 FQNEAQ come from the germline V gene. Deletions cut 5 bases from V and 2 bases from J, with 16 bases between. The CDR3 loop spans 17 amino acids. DNA for the CDR3: TGTGCCAGCAGCGTACAACAGGGTTTTACCTATAATTCACCCCTCCACTTT. Its protein is CASSVQQGFTYNSPLHF.

The table lists this clonotype with a few counts. The CDR3 loop reads CASSYLGRHSTDTQYF. The CDR3 nucleotides read TGTGCCAGCAGTTACTTGGGACGACATAGCACAGATACGCAGTATTTT. The rearrangement uses TRBV6-5 and TRBJ2-3; TRBD1 or TRBD2 may be the D gene (5 bases each). CDR3 length equals 16 residues. Germline V gene lookup returns CDR1 MNHEY and CDR2 SVGAGI. Between the trimmed V and J ends, which lost 1 base and 0 bases, there was a span of 11 bases.

This clonotype was observed a few times. The chain couples TRBV6-5 to TRBJ2-3; no firm D call. Germline V lookup: CDR1 MNHEY, CDR2 SVGAGI. The CDR3 covers 14 residues. V was shortened by 2 bases and J by 0 bases, with 6 bases between the two germline ends. The CDR3 DNA reads as TGTGCCAGCAGTTACGACTCAAGCACAGATACGCAGTATTTT. Encoded protein: CASSYDSSTDTQYF.

This chain joins TRBV6-2 or TRBV6-3 and TRBJ2-1; D could derive from TRBD1 or TRBD2 (6 bases each). Trimming pared 8 bases from V and 1 base from J, leaving 12 bases between. This CDR3 is built from 14 residues. Germline loops: CDR1 MNHEY, CDR2 SVGEGT. CDR3 sequence: CASGGGPSYNEQFF. CDR3 bases: TGTGCCAGCGGAGGGGGGCCGTCCTACAATGAGCAGTTCTTC.

This clonotype was seen many times. The chain is built from TRBV28 and TRBJ2-5, with D maybe TRBD2 (5 bases). The V end lost 3 bases, the J end lost 0 bases, and 11 bases lay between the germline ends. Germline CDR1 is MDHEN and CDR2 is SYDVKM. The CDR3 spans 15 residues. The chain's CDR3 is CASSFAGGNQETQYF. CDR3 nucleotides: TGTGCCAGCAGTTTTGCGGGTGGTAACCAAGAGACCCAGTACTTC.

The V and J genes are TRBV14 and TRBJ1-6; D remains unclear. The CDR3 is 13 amino acids. Germline values: CDR1 SGHDN, CDR2 FVKESK. V shed 7 bases and J shed 7 bases, with 11 bases lying between them. In DNA, the CDR3 is TGTGCCAGCAACCTGATGGGGAATTCACCCCTCCACTTT. Residues: CASNLMGNSPLHF.

J is TRBJ2-7 and V is TRBV7-9; D uncertain. The CDR3 spans 17 residues. Per germline, CDR1 SEHNR and CDR2 FQNEAQ (reference sequence). The V end lost 4 bases, the J end lost 4 bases, and 23 bases lay between the germline ends. CDR3: CASSSLGPRSVRYEQYF. The CDR3 DNA reads as TGTGCCAGCAGCTCCCTCGGCCCCAGGTCCGTACGATACGAGCAGTACTTC.

The CDR3 DNA reads TGTGCCAGCAGTGACGACGTCGCCGGGGAGCTGTTTTTT. Translated: CASSDDVAGELFF. V gene TRBV2 combines with J gene TRBJ2-2; no reliable D call. V gave up 3 bases and J gave up 6 bases, with 8 bases separating them. Germline CDR1 is SNHLY and CDR2 is FYNNEI. This CDR3 has 13 residues. Full variable domain (remainder filled in from reference TRBV2 and TRBJ2-2): EPEVTQTPSHQVTQMGQEVILRCVPISNHLYFYWYRQILGQKVEFLVSFYNNEISEKSEIFDDQFSVERPDGSNFTLKIRSTKLEDSAMYFCASSDDVAGELFFGEGSRLTVL.